The 18 T cell receptor beta chains below all came from one sample that was sequenced in a study of blood T cell repertoires in COVID-19. Method: immunoSEQ multiplex PCR; TCRdb's copy keeps in-frame clones and lacks some. The table has under 200,000 clones, over 80% seen once. The sample was peripheral blood. These receptors all stem from a woman aged 60-70 years with acute or convalescent COVID-19.

The rearrangement links TRBV7-8 to TRBJ2-4; 14 bases are a match to TRBD2. The germline CDR1 and CDR2 sequences are SGHVS and FQNEAQ. The CDR3 is 19 residues long. With V trimmed by 5 bases and J by 0 bases, 9 bases remained unmatched. The CDR3 nucleotides read TGTGCCAGCAGCCCGGGACTAGCGGGGGCCCTTCCAGCCAAAAACATTCAGTACTTC. Its translation is CASSPGLAGALPAKNIQYF.

The DNA for the CDR3 is TGTGCCAGCAGTTACCAACTTCGGCCCCAGCATTTT. Protein sequence: CASSYQLRPQHF. The rearrangement joins TRBV6-2 or TRBV6-3 to TRBJ1-5; D unresolved. The CDR3 is 12 amino acids. Germline CDR1 is MNHEY and CDR2 is SVGEGT. V was pared by 2 bases and J by 9 bases, with 8 bases between.

This clone has just a few counts. The chain carries TRBV5-4 and TRBJ2-5; tentative D call: TRBD1 (6 bases). Germline V gene data show CDR1 as SGHNT and CDR2 as YYREEE (reference sequence). This CDR3 comprises 14 residues. Trimming took off 2 bases at V and 4 bases at J, with 12 bases between the two ends. CDR3 DNA sequence: TGTGCCAGCAGCTTTCTACTACAGGGAGAGACCCAGTACTTC. Translation gives CASSFLLQGETQYF.

This sequence joins TRBV27 and TRBJ1-1; 8 positions match TRBD1. Germline-derived CDR1 and CDR2 are MNHEY and SMNVEV (reference sequence). V dropped 3 bases and J dropped 0; count of bases not matched to a gene: 3. The CDR3 covers 15 residues. CDR3 in DNA: TGTGCCAGCAGTTTCCGACAGGGGATGAACACTGAAGCTTTCTTT. It encodes CASSFRQGMNTEAFF.

This chain uses TRBV7-3 with TRBJ2-2, with D perhaps matching TRBD1 (6 bases). V dropped 5 bases and J dropped 7 bases, with 17 bases sitting between them. The germline CDR1 and CDR2 sequences are SGHTA and FQGTGA. The CDR3 has 15 amino acids. The CDR3 loop reads CASSPRTGFGGELFF. CDR3 nucleotide sequence: TGTGCCAGCAGCCCTCGCACAGGGTTTGGCGGGGAGCTGTTTTTT. The variable domain in full, completed from reference TRBV7-3 and TRBJ2-2, reads GAGVSQTPSNKVTEKGKYVELRCDPISGHTALYWYRQSLGQGPEFLIYFQGTGAADDSGLPNDRFFAVRPEGSVSTLKIQRTERGDSAVYLCASSPRTGFGGELFFGEGSRLTVL.

V and J are TRBV7-2 and TRBJ2-3; D call uncertain. V lost 3 bases and J 4 bases, leaving 8 bases between the germline ends. Germline CDR1 SGHTA, CDR2 FQGNSA. The CDR3 loop spans 13 amino acids. CDR3 residues: CASSLGISDTQYF. CDR3 sequence (DNA): TGTGCCAGCAGCTTGGGCATATCAGATACGCAGTATTTT.

The chain links TRBV5-6 to TRBJ1-2, with D possibly matching TRBD1 (6 bases). CDR1 is SGHDT, CDR2 YYEEEE, per germline. The length of the CDR3 is 15 residues. The V end was cut by 3 bases, the J end by 2 bases, with 14 bases between. The CDR3: CASSSSLTGNYGYTF. The CDR3 DNA reads TGTGCCAGCAGCTCCAGCTTAACAGGGAACTATGGCTACACCTTC.

The rearrangement uses TRBV4-3 and TRBJ2-3; D is uncertain. Trimming shortened V by 4 bases and J by 4 bases, and 15 bases separated the two germline ends. This CDR3 contains 15 residues. CDR1 LGHNA and CDR2 YSLEER come from the germline V gene. CDR3 region: CASSRGSPGPDTQYF. The CDR3 region has the DNA TGCGCCAGCAGCCGAGGTTCACCGGGTCCAGATACGCAGTATTTT.

This chain uses TRBV7-2 with TRBJ2-1, with unresolved D. CDR1 is SGHTA, CDR2 FQGNSA, per germline. The CDR3 spans 13 residues. V lost 3 bases, J lost 3 bases, and 6 bases lay in between. The CDR3 coding sequence is TGTGCCAGCAGCTTGACGGGCTACAATGAGCAGTTCTTC. Amino acids: CASSLTGYNEQFF.

The chain joins TRBV6-5 to TRBJ1-6; D perhaps matches TRBD1 (6 bases). Germline lookup yields CDR1 MNHEY and CDR2 SVGAGI. This CDR3 is 15 amino acids long. V was trimmed by 6 bases and J by 10 bases, leaving 19 bases between them. The CDR3 loop is CASRGEGGLISPLHF. The CDR3 DNA reads as TGTGCCAGCAGAGGGGAGGGGGGGCTTATCTCACCCCTCCACTTT.

In its sample, this clone was seen a few times. The chain employs TRBV18 and TRBJ1-5; D is ambiguous. The germline gives CDR1 KGHSH, CDR2 LQKENI. With 2 bases removed from V and 5 bases from J, the gap between germline ends came to 7 bases. The CDR3 extends over 13 amino acids. For the CDR3, the DNA is TGTGCCAGCTCACCAACGGTAGATCAGCCCCAGCATTTT. Its protein product is CASSPTVDQPQHF.

This clone was detected only once. This rearrangement joins TRBV7-8 to TRBJ1-6, with 10 bases fitting TRBD1. Trimming at V came to 5 bases and at J to 3 bases, leaving 13 bases not matched to a gene. The CDR3 is made up of 19 amino acids. Germline V gene sequence: CDR1 SGHVS, CDR2 FQNEAQ. The CDR3 loop reads CASSAEATGGAGYNSPLHF. CDR3 in DNA: TGTGCCAGCAGCGCAGAGGCGACAGGGGGCGCGGGCTATAATTCACCCCTCCACTTT.

The table lists this clone with a few counts. The chain recombines TRBV28 with TRBJ1-1; D is uncertain. Trimming cost V 1 base and J 3 bases, with 9 bases left between them. The CDR3 totals 14 residues. Germline V gives CDR1 MDHEN, CDR2 SYDVKM. The CDR3, as DNA: TGTGCCAGCAGTTTATCCCCCCGGGACACTGAAGCTTTCTTT. This translates into CASSLSPRDTEAFF.

V and J are TRBV4-2 and TRBJ2-4, with 7 bases fitting TRBD2. CDR3 length equals 15 residues. V lost 1 base to trimming and J lost 0 bases; unmatched junction nucleotides: 0. The germline V gene encodes CDR1 LGHNA and CDR2 YNFKEQ. Here the CDR3 DNA reads TGTGCCAGCAGCCAAGGGGGGGGAGCCAAAAACATTCAGTACTTC. This gives the protein CASSQGGGAKNIQYF.

The V and J genes are TRBV11-2 and TRBJ1-4; D remains ambiguous. This CDR3 contains 14 residues. Looked up from germline, CDR1 is SGHAT and CDR2 is FQNNGV. V was cut by 1 base and J by 10 bases, with 13 bases left in between. Here the CDR3 reads CASSLAQPRGKLFF. CDR3 DNA sequence: TGTGCCAGCAGCTTAGCTCAGCCCCGGGGAAAACTGTTTTTT.

The V and J genes are TRBV25-1 and TRBJ2-5; perhaps TRBD1 as D (5 bases). CDR3 length: 15 amino acids. CDR1 and CDR2 from the germline V gene are MGHDK and SYGVNS. V lost 5 bases, J lost 5 bases, and 18 bases lay in between. CDR3 bases: TGTGCCAGCAGTCACCGGACACCCCAGAAGGAGACCCAGTACTTC. Translating gives CASSHRTPQKETQYF.

The rearrangement uses TRBV28 and TRBJ1-4; 7 bases agree with TRBD1. Germline CDR1 is MDHEN and CDR2 is SYDVKM. This CDR3 comprises 15 residues. The junction had 12 bases not matched to a gene; V was cut back by 6 bases and J by 8 bases. CDR3 bases: TGTGCCAGCAGCCTTCCGACAGGGTCTTACGAAAAACTGTTTTTT. Translation gives CASSLPTGSYEKLFF. Combining the CDR3 with reference TRBV28 and TRBJ1-4 gives the whole variable domain DVKVTQSSRYLVKRTGEKVFLECVQDMDHENMFWYRQDPGLGLRLIYFSYDVKMKEKGDIPEGYSVSREKKERFSLILESASTNQTSMYLCASSLPTGSYEKLFFGSGTQLSVL.

This clone was detected only once. The chain employs TRBV6-4 and TRBJ2-5; D possibly corresponds to TRBD2 (6 bases). Germline CDR1 is MRHNA and CDR2 is SNTAGT. Trimming took off 2 bases at V and 5 bases at J, with 9 bases between the two ends. CDR3 length equals 13 residues. The CDR3 region is CASSDGRGETQYF. The CDR3 DNA is TGTGCCAGCAGTGACGGGCGGGGTGAGACCCAGTACTTC.